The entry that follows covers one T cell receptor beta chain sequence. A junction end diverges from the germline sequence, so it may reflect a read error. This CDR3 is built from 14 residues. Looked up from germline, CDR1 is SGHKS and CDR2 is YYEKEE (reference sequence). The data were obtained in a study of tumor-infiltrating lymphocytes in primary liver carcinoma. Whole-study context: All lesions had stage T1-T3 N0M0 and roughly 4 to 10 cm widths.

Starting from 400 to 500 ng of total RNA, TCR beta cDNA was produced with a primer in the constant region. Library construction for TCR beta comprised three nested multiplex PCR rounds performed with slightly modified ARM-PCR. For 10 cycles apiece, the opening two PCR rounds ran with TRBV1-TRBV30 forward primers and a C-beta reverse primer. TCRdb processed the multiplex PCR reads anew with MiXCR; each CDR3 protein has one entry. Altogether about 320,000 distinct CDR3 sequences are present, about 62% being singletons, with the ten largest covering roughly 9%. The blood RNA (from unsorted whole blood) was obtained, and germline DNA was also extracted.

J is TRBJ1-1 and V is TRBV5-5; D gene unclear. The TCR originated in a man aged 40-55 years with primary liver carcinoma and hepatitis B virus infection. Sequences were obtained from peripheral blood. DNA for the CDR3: TGTGTCAGCAGCTTGGCAGAGAGGGCCACTGAAGCTTTCTTT. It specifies CVSSLAERATEAFF.